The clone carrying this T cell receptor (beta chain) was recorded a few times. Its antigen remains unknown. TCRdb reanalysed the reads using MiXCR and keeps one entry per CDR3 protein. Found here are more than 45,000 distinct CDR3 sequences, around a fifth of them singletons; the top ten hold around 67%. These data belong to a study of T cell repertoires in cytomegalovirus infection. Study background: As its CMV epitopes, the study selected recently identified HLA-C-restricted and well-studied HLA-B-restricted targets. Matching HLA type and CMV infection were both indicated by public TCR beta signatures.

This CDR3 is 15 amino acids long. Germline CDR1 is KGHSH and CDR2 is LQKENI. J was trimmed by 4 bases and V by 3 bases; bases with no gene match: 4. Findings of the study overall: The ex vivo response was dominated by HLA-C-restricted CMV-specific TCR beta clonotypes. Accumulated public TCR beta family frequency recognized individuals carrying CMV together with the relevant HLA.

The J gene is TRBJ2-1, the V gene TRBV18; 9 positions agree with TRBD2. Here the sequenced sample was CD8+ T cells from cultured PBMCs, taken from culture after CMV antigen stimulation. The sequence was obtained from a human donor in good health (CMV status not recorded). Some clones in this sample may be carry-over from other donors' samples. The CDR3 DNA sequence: TGTGCCAGCTCACCGCGGGAGGGGATGTACAATGAGCAGTTCTTC. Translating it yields CASSPREGMYNEQFF.